This TCR beta chain was sequenced during a study of molecular identifiers for immune sequencing clone quantification. V was pared by 5 bases and J by 4 bases, with 3 bases of the junction left unmatched. Germline CDR1 and CDR2: SGHRS and YFSETQ. CDR3 size: 13 residues. Preparation of naive CD8 libraries involved roughly 18,000 to 1,100,000 sorted cells and 10%, 30% or 50% RNA. Study results and caveats: Spike-in Jurkat TCR RNA from a single cell reportedly registered among 900,000 to 1,000,000 naive cells.

One entry per CDR3 protein, called by TCRdb with MiXCR from the PCR reads. The table shows about 640,000 distinct CDR3 sequences, with 15% to 20% occurring only once. This clonotype came up many times. Its specificity is unknown. The clonotype was recovered from a human donor in good health. Some libraries in this study had Jurkat cell RNA spiked in. The chain combines TRBV5-1 with TRBJ2-3; 8 bases are shared with TRBD1. Sequences were obtained from naive CD8+ T cells from blood, with Jurkat cell RNA spiked in. Subset of the sample: FACS-sorted CD8+CD4-CCR7+CD45RA+ naive T cells. The CDR3 sequence: CASSPGGADTQYF. Written as DNA, the CDR3 is TGCGCCAGCAGTCCAGGGGGCGCAGATACGCAGTATTTT.